These 21 T cell receptor beta chains were all obtained from the same sample, sequenced in a study of blood T cell repertoires in COVID-19. Here immunoSEQ multiplex PCR was the method, and the copy in TCRdb shows in-frame clones only, minus some. Of 180,000 or so clones listed, 70% to 90% are singletons. Sequenced input: peripheral blood. All receptors come from a woman of 80 years or more with acute or convalescent COVID-19.

The rearrangement links TRBV6-5 to TRBJ2-2; D is perhaps TRBD2 (5 bases). V was clipped by 1 base and J by 5 bases, with 14 bases between them. The germline CDR1 and CDR2 sequences are MNHEY and SVGAGI. This CDR3 region has 16 residues. This CDR3 is CASSYFTGVFTGELFF. The DNA for the CDR3 is TGTGCCAGCAGTTACTTCACCGGGGTTTTTACCGGGGAGCTGTTTTTT.

This clone was seen once. V is TRBV19 and J is TRBJ1-1; 7 bases map to TRBD1. Germline V lookup: CDR1 LNHDA, CDR2 SQIVND (reference sequence). V was pared by 5 bases and J by 0 bases, with 6 bases of the junction left unmatched. The CDR3 length is 15 residues. The CDR3 coding sequence is TGTGCCAGTAGTTCAGGGGGAGTTTTGAACACTGAAGCTTTCTTT. Encoded protein: CASSSGGVLNTEAFF.

CDR3 sequence: CASSLSAGLYNEQFF. The CDR3 DNA is TGTGCCAGCAGTTTATCAGCGGGACTATACAATGAGCAGTTCTTC. The V and J genes are TRBV6-6 and TRBJ2-1; 7 nucleotides line up with TRBD2. V lost 4 bases, J lost 4 bases, and 7 bases stayed unmatched. In germline, CDR1 is MNHNY, CDR2 SVGAGI (reference sequence). There are 15 residues in the CDR3.

The sample holds one count of this clone. The gene calls are TRBV5-1 and TRBJ2-7, with 8 positions matching TRBD1. The CDR3 has 17 residues. The junction had 16 bases not matched to a gene; V was cut back by 3 bases and J by 5 bases. Per the germline V gene, CDR1 is SGHRS and CDR2 is YFSETQ. CDR3 sequence reads: CASSWRTGSNLGNEQYF. Written as DNA, the CDR3 is TGCGCCAGCAGCTGGAGGACAGGGTCAAATCTCGGAAACGAGCAGTACTTC.

V gene TRBV12-5 combines with J gene TRBJ2-3, with 7 bases that match TRBD1. Germline CDR1 is LGHNT and CDR2 is FRNRAP. The V and J ends lost 6 bases and 6 bases, in that order; junction bases with no gene match: 15. This CDR3 spans 16 amino acids. CDR3 sequence reads: CASGEPGQPYGDTQYF. The CDR3 DNA is TGTGCTAGTGGGGAACCGGGACAGCCATATGGGGATACGCAGTATTTT.

The V gene is TRBV4-3, the J gene TRBJ1-6; D is unclear. With 0 bases removed from V and 6 bases from J, the gap between germline ends came to 9 bases. The CDR3 is 15 residues long. Germline CDR1 is LGHNA and CDR2 is YSLEER. Here the CDR3 reads CASSQEIGSNSPLHF. DNA of the CDR3: TGCGCCAGCAGCCAAGAAATTGGGAGTAATTCACCCCTCCACTTT.

The gene calls are TRBV27 and TRBJ2-6, with 9 positions matching TRBD1. The CDR3 length is 21 residues. Germline loops: CDR1 MNHEY, CDR2 SMNVEV (reference sequence). V was clipped by 0 bases and J by 1 base; unmatched bases: 13. The CDR3 region is CASSLSIWGRDRASGANVLTF. The CDR3 region has the DNA TGTGCCAGCAGTTTATCGATTTGGGGGCGGGACAGGGCTTCTGGGGCCAACGTCCTGACTTTC.

The V gene is TRBV10-3, the J gene TRBJ2-5; possible D gene TRBD2, 6 bases. With 8 bases removed from V and 0 bases from J, the gap between germline ends came to 7 bases. CDR1 is ENHRY and CDR2 is SYGVKD in the germline V gene. The CDR3 loop spans 12 amino acids. The CDR3 region is CAIGGNQETQYF. The CDR3 DNA sequence: TGTGCCATCGGAGGGAACCAAGAGACCCAGTACTTC.

This chain links TRBV12-5 with TRBJ1-2, with 9 nucleotides matching TRBD1. The V gene's germline CDR1 is LGHNT and CDR2 FRNRAP. CDR3 length: 16 amino acids. Trimming at V came to 6 bases and at J to 1 base, leaving 9 bases not matched to a gene. The CDR3 DNA sequence: TGTGCTAGTGGCCGAGGACAGGGGACCAATAACTATGGCTACACCTTC. Protein sequence: CASGRGQGTNNYGYTF.

This clone came up once. The V and J genes are TRBV18 and TRBJ1-2, with D perhaps TRBD1 (5 bases). This CDR3 region has 13 residues. V was shortened by 2 bases and J by 3 bases, with 7 bases between the two germline ends. Germline values: CDR1 KGHSH, CDR2 LQKENI. The CDR3 DNA reads TGTGCCAGCTCACCAGGGGCGTACTATGGCTACACCTTC. Protein product: CASSPGAYYGYTF. The entire variable domain, with the rest obtained from reference TRBV18 and TRBJ1-2, is as follows: NAGVMQNPRHLVRRRGQEARLRCSPMKGHSHVYWYRQLPEEGLKFMVYLQKENIIDESGMPKERFSAEFPKEGPSILRIQQVVRGDSAAYFCASSPGAYYGYTFGSGTRLTVV.

The chain uses TRBV9 and TRBJ1-4; TRBD1 aligns across 9 bases. J lost 5 bases, V lost 0 bases, and 5 bases had no gene match. CDR1 and CDR2 (germline): SGDLS, YYNGEE. The CDR3 is made up of 16 amino acids. The CDR3 sequence is CASSVGTGVRNEKLFF. The CDR3 region has the DNA TGTGCCAGCAGCGTAGGGACAGGGGTACGAAATGAAAAACTGTTTTTT.

The sample holds one count of this clone. The chain uses TRBV2 and TRBJ2-2; possible D gene TRBD1, 6 bases. Per the germline V gene, CDR1 is SNHLY and CDR2 is FYNNEI. V lost 5 bases to trimming and J lost 4 bases, with 11 bases between them. CDR3 length: 14 residues. Here the CDR3 reads CASSPGTLTGELFF. The CDR3 region has the DNA TGTGCCAGCAGTCCCGGGACACTCACCGGGGAGCTGTTTTTT. The full variable domain, with the rest looked up from reference TRBV2 and TRBJ2-2, is EPEVTQTPSHQVTQMGQEVILRCVPISNHLYFYWYRQILGQKVEFLVSFYNNEISEKSEIFDDQFSVERPDGSNFTLKIRSTKLEDSAMYFCASSPGTLTGELFFGEGSRLTVL.

This chain uses TRBV7-9 with TRBJ2-1; possible D gene TRBD2, 5 bases. CDR3 length: 15 residues. Between the trimmed V and J ends, which lost 1 base and 9 bases, there was a span of 16 bases. Germline V CDR1 and CDR2: SEHNR, FQNEAQ (reference sequence). DNA of the CDR3: TGTGCCAGCAGCTTAGTAGCTGGCGGACTGAGTGAGCAGTTCTTC. Its protein product is CASSLVAGGLSEQFF.

The chain links TRBV5-4 to TRBJ1-2; D is undetermined. V shed 5 bases and J shed 4 bases, with 12 bases lying between them. Germline lookup yields CDR1 SGHNT and CDR2 YYREEE (reference sequence). The CDR3 is 13 amino acids. CDR3 nucleotides: TGTGCCAGCAGGACGGACTTAGGCTATGGCTACACCTTC. This encodes CASRTDLGYGYTF.

V usage is TRBV5-1 and J usage is TRBJ2-1; 11 nucleotides match TRBD2. The J segment lost 8 bases and the V segment lost 4 bases, leaving 8 bases of the junction unmatched. The CDR3 is made up of 15 amino acids. CDR1 is SGHRS and CDR2 is YFSETQ in the germline V gene. The CDR3 DNA is TGCGCCAGCAGCCCTTTAGCGGGAGGGCCATATGAGCAGTTCTTC. Its protein product is CASSPLAGGPYEQFF.

The chain uses TRBV7-3 and TRBJ1-1; D is unclear. Germline lookup yields CDR1 SGHTA and CDR2 FQGTGA. V was clipped by 5 bases and J by 1 base, with 17 bases between them. The CDR3 is 16 amino acids. CDR3 protein: CASSLVGRGGNTEAFF. The CDR3 DNA reads as TGTGCCAGCAGCCTGGTTGGTCGGGGTGGGAACACTGAAGCTTTCTTT.

This clone was seen more than once but under ten times. Other DNA sequences from this sample encode an identical CDR3 as well. The chain carries TRBV9 and TRBJ2-2, with TRBD1 matching 7 bases. V dropped 2 bases and J dropped 0; count of bases not matched to a gene: 1. CDR3 length: 15 residues. Germline values: CDR1 SGDLS, CDR2 YYNGEE. CDR3 bases: TGTGCCAGCAGCGTGCAGGGGGCGAACACCGGGGAGCTGTTTTTT. Translated: CASSVQGANTGELFF.

This chain joins TRBV2 and TRBJ1-5; D might be TRBD1 (5 bases). V was clipped by 7 bases and J by 4 bases, with 14 bases between them. The germline CDR1 and CDR2 sequences are SNHLY and FYNNEI. The CDR3 contains 14 residues. The CDR3 is CASTPRGGNQPQHF. CDR3 coding DNA: TGTGCCAGCACCCCAAGGGGAGGTAATCAGCCCCAGCATTTT.

The V gene is TRBV7-9, the J gene TRBJ2-7, with D perhaps matching TRBD1 (5 bases). There are 13 residues in the CDR3. With 4 bases removed from V and 1 base from J, the gap between germline ends came to 8 bases. Germline CDR1 SEHNR, CDR2 FQNEAQ (reference sequence). The CDR3 nucleotides are TGTGCCAGCAGCTCACAGGTTTCCTACGAGCAGTACTTC. Protein product: CASSSQVSYEQYF.

The chain has TRBV24-1 and TRBJ2-5; 8 bases align to TRBD1. Germline V gives CDR1 KGHDR, CDR2 SFDVKD. This CDR3 has 15 amino acids. After removal of 4 bases from V and 6 bases from J, the junction contained 9 bases not matched to a gene. The CDR3 here is CATSDPPGQGQTQYF. In nucleotides, the CDR3 is TGTGCCACCAGTGACCCGCCTGGACAGGGCCAGACCCAGTACTTC.

V is TRBV6-5 and J is TRBJ1-4, with D possibly matching TRBD1 (5 bases). Trimming took 0 bases from V and 3 from J, leaving 11 bases between them. CDR1 is MNHEY, CDR2 SVGAGI, per germline. The CDR3 has 16 residues. CDR3 in amino acids: CASSYSSGAPNEKLFF. The CDR3 DNA is TGTGCCAGCAGTTACTCATCTGGGGCGCCTAATGAAAAACTGTTTTTT.